This T cell receptor beta chain was found in a study of CD8 T cells in Susac syndrome. Sequencing of TCR beta drew on CD8+ and CD4+ T cells from blood. Relapsing-remitting disease, either stable or active, was present in the multiple sclerosis controls, who were treatment-naive patients. Both CD4+ and CD8+ T cells were negatively isolated, and TEMRA cells underwent FACS enrichment. Germline V lookup: CDR1 MDHEN, CDR2 SYDVKM. V was trimmed by 6 bases and J by 5 bases, leaving 17 bases between them. This CDR3 comprises 14 residues. RNA totalling about 0.45 to 1 ug underwent reverse transcription with random hexamers. The CDR3 of TCR beta was amplified by immunoSEQ multiplex PCR across 54 Vbeta and 13 Jbeta. Using its own MiXCR run on the immunoSEQ multiplex PCR reads, TCRdb lists one record per CDR3 protein. The sample includes about 150,000 distinct CDR3 sequences, roughly 94% seen only once; the top ten take roughly 0.19%.

This TCR was sampled from a human donor with multiple sclerosis. This chain connects TRBV28 to TRBJ2-7, with D uncertain. The source material was CD8+ T cells from PBMCs. The CDR3 coding sequence is TGTGCCAGCAGGTTCGACGTCAGTGGGAACGAGCAGTACTTC. As protein: CASRFDVSGNEQYF.